These 5 T cell receptor beta chains share one sample of origin, sequenced in a study of cytomegalovirus exposure and HLA in healthy donors. In the PCR, 60 Vbeta and 13 Jbeta primers were used. The assay was immunoSEQ multiplex PCR, and TCRdb's table has in-frame clones only and misses some. Here the sample spans roughly 120,000 clones, around 78% being singletons. Sequencing was carried out using PBMCs. Every receptor here comes from a man aged 40-49 years in good health and CMV-seronegative.

The gene calls are TRBV7-9 and TRBJ2-3; TRBD2 might be the D (6 bases). CDR3 size: 16 residues. Germline CDR1 is SEHNR and CDR2 is FQNEAQ (reference sequence). V was clipped by 5 bases and J by 0 bases, with 15 bases between them. The CDR3 region has the DNA TGTGCCAGCAGCCCCTCTAGCGTACCTAGCACAGATACGCAGTATTTT. As protein: CASSPSSVPSTDTQYF.

The J gene is TRBJ2-7, the V gene TRBV7-6; D gene uncertain. Trimming pared 1 base from V and 2 bases from J, leaving 12 bases between. The germline gives CDR1 SGHVS, CDR2 FNYEAQ. CDR3 size: 15 residues. CDR3 nucleotides: TGTGCCAGCAGCTTAGGGCAGGCAATTACCTACGAGCAGTACTTC. This sequence encodes CASSLGQAITYEQYF. Complete variable domain (other parts from reference TRBV7-6 and TRBJ2-7): GAGVSQSPRYKVTKRGQDVALRCDPISGHVSLYWYRQALGQGPEFLTYFNYEAQQDKSGLPNDRFSAERPEGSISTLTIQRTEQRDSAMYRCASSLGQAITYEQYFGPGTRLTVT.

CDR3 sequence: CASSHRGGTLYEQYF. Written as DNA, the CDR3 is TGTGCCAGCAGCCACCGAGGGGGAACACTCTACGAGCAGTACTTC. The chain recombines TRBV14 with TRBJ2-7, with D tentatively TRBD1 (6 bases). CDR3 length: 15 amino acids. Germline V gene data show CDR1 as SGHDN and CDR2 as FVKESK. V lost 3 bases, J lost 3 bases, and 15 bases lay in between.

The V and J genes are TRBV7-2 and TRBJ1-4; tentatively, D is TRBD1 (6 bases). Germline V gene sequence: CDR1 SGHTA, CDR2 FQGNSA. V dropped 1 base and J dropped 7 bases, with 19 bases sitting between them. This CDR3 has 17 amino acids. The CDR3 region is CASSLGKTGYIVEKLFF. As DNA, the CDR3 is TGTGCCAGCAGCTTAGGCAAGACAGGCTACATTGTTGAAAAACTGTTTTTT.

Worth noting for this clone: Relative to the germline gene, one junction end is altered; a read error may explain this. The chain combines TRBV23-1 with TRBJ1-5, with 9 positions matching TRBD1. TRBV23-1 is labeled an ORF, and its function is uncertain. The CDR3 covers 16 residues. CDR3 nucleotide sequence: TGCGCCAGCAGTAAATCGACAGGGGGGGAGAATCAGCCCCAGCATTTT. It specifies CASSKSTGGENQPQHF.